A single sample is the source of the 23 T cell receptor beta chains below, sequenced in a study of Graves' ophthalmopathy and Graves' hyperthyroidism. RNA transcripts were the source from which TCR beta CDR3 regions were amplified. HTBI primers were used in a first-round RT-PCR, which preceded a second-round multiplex PCR. MiXCR was run by TCRdb on the multiplex PCR reads, yielding one entry per CDR3 protein. The data show 740,000 or so distinct CDR3 sequences, approximately 40% seen once. The sequencing sample was made of peripheral blood. The receptors stem from an adult man with Graves' ophthalmopathy.

This clonotype was seen only a few times. The chain employs TRBV5-1 and TRBJ1-5, with D uncertain. The V end was cut by 0 bases, the J end by 8 bases, with 9 bases between. The CDR3 runs 13 residues. Germline V lookup: CDR1 SGHRS, CDR2 YFSETQ. The CDR3 here is CASSLGGSEPQHF. CDR3 nucleotides: TGCGCCAGCAGCTTGGGTGGCTCGGAGCCCCAGCATTTT.

This clonotype occurred a few times. The gene calls are TRBV6-5 and TRBJ2-6; D may be TRBD1 (6 bases). Germline V lookup: CDR1 MNHEY, CDR2 SVGAGI. The CDR3 spans 16 residues. The V end was cut by 5 bases, the J end by 0 bases, with 11 bases between. CDR3 in DNA: TGTGCCAGCAGTCAGGGGTCAAACTCTGGGGCCAACGTCCTGACTTTC. It specifies CASSQGSNSGANVLTF.

This rearrangement joins TRBV7-1 to TRBJ1-2; 7 bases agree with TRBD1. TRBV7-1 is assigned to the ORF class and has an uncertain function. The CDR3 extends over 16 amino acids. V gave up 3 bases and J gave up 3 bases; unmatched junction bases: 10. CDR3 sequence: CASSSAGQSADYGYTF. The CDR3 DNA reads as TGTGCCAGCAGCTCTGCGGGACAGTCAGCTGACTATGGCTACACCTTC.

As concerns this clonotype: One base away lies a much larger clone, so this may be a sequencing read error. The conserved closing phenylalanine or tryptophan is absent in this CDR3, likely reflecting a read error. V gene TRBV15 combines with J gene TRBJ1-1, with 7 positions matching TRBD1. The CDR3 is 16 amino acids. Unmatched junction bases numbered 5, after V lost 1 base and J lost 0 bases. Germline values: CDR1 LNHNV, CDR2 YYDKDF (reference sequence). CDR3 region: CATSRGQGSVNTEAFS. In DNA form, the CDR3 reads TGTGCCACCAGCAGAGGACAGGGAAGTGTGAACACTGAAGCTTTCTCT.

V and J are TRBV7-9 and TRBJ2-2; D remains unclear. The CDR3 is made up of 15 amino acids. The germline V gene has CDR1 SEHNR and CDR2 FQNEAQ (reference sequence). V was pared by 6 bases and J by 3 bases, with 14 bases between. In nucleotides, the CDR3 is TGTGCCAGCAGTACCCTACTCAATTACACCGGGGAGCTGTTTTTT. This codes for CASSTLLNYTGELFF.

This clonotype was observed a few times. V is TRBV20-1 and J is TRBJ1-1; 9 positions match TRBD1. The germline gives CDR1 DFQATT, CDR2 SNEGSKA (reference sequence). J gave up 11 bases and V 3 bases, and 13 bases lay outside the gene matches. This CDR3 is built from 14 residues. The CDR3 region is CSASRTTGGFRAFF. CDR3 in DNA: TGCAGTGCTAGCAGAACGACAGGGGGGTTTCGTGCTTTCTTT.

This clonotype was observed many times. This rearrangement joins TRBV2 to TRBJ2-7; D gene uncertain. This CDR3 region has 15 residues. V was trimmed by 0 bases and J by 1 base, leaving 10 bases between them. Germline lookup yields CDR1 SNHLY and CDR2 FYNNEI. CDR3 coding DNA: TGTGCCAGCAGTGAAGCGCTTCTGGGGTCCTACGAGCAGTACTTC. Amino acids: CASSEALLGSYEQYF.

This rearrangement joins TRBV5-8 to TRBJ2-6; TRBD1 might be the D (6 bases). The germline V and J ends were trimmed by 7 bases and 1 base, with 9 bases remaining between them. Germline V gene data show CDR1 as SGHTS and CDR2 as YDEGEE. CDR3 length: 14 amino acids. Written as DNA, the CDR3 is TGTGCCAGCGCGCAGGGGTCTGGGGCCAACGTCCTGACTTTC. This gives the protein CASAQGSGANVLTF. The whole variable domain, filled in from reference TRBV5-8 and TRBJ2-6, reads EAGVTQSPTHLIKTRGQQATLRCSPISGHTSVYWYQQALGLGLQFLLWYDEGEERNRGNFPPRFSGRQFPNYSSELNVNALELEDSALYLCASAQGSGANVLTFGAGSRLTVL.

This clonotype appeared a few times. V is TRBV20-1 and J is TRBJ2-2, with D possibly matching TRBD2 (5 bases). The CDR3 totals 16 residues. CDR1 and CDR2 from the germline V gene are DFQATT and SNEGSKA (reference sequence). V was trimmed by 1 base and J by 3 bases, leaving 15 bases between them. Here the CDR3 DNA reads TGCAGTGCTAGAGTTCGGACTGCCCAGGACACCGGGGAGCTGTTTTTT. Translation gives CSARVRTAQDTGELFF.

This clonotype has a handful of counts. The chain has TRBV11-2 and TRBJ2-7; TRBD2 matches at 8 bases. Germline values: CDR1 SGHAT, CDR2 FQNNGV. This CDR3 is 19 amino acids long. The J segment lost 3 bases and the V segment lost 6 bases, leaving 22 bases of the junction unmatched. For the CDR3, the DNA is TGTGCCAGCAGACTCAGCTTAGCGGGACCCAAGTTGGGCCGCTACGAGCAGTACTTC. This gives the protein CASRLSLAGPKLGRYEQYF.

In its sample, this clonotype was seen many times. The chain carries TRBV7-9 and TRBJ1-3; D possibly corresponds to TRBD1 (5 bases). V lost 1 base and J 4 bases, leaving 8 bases between the germline ends. Germline values: CDR1 SEHNR, CDR2 FQNEAQ (reference sequence). The CDR3 has 14 residues. CDR3 bases: TGTGCCAGCAGCTTAGGGGGCTTCGGAAACACCATATATTTT. Translating it yields CASSLGGFGNTIYF.

V and J are TRBV25-1 and TRBJ2-2; D remains unclear. CDR1 and CDR2 (germline): MGHDK, SYGVNS. The CDR3 extends over 14 amino acids. The germline V and J ends were trimmed by 5 bases and 3 bases, with 10 bases remaining between them. CDR3 sequence: CASSYDTYTGELFF. In nucleotides, the CDR3 is TGTGCCAGCAGTTACGACACCTACACCGGGGAGCTGTTTTTT.

This clonotype was found many times. The chain recombines TRBV29-1 with TRBJ1-2; D is perhaps TRBD1 (6 bases). The germline V and J ends were trimmed by 3 bases and 2 bases, with 10 bases remaining between them. This CDR3 comprises 13 residues. Germline-derived CDR1 and CDR2 are SQVTM and ANQGSEA. DNA for the CDR3: TGCAGCGTTGAGGCAGGGGAGAACTATGGCTACACCTTC. Protein product: CSVEAGENYGYTF.

The V call is TRBV11-2, the J call TRBJ2-3; 7 bases are a match to TRBD2. The CDR3 loop spans 17 amino acids. The trim removed 0 bases at V and 4 bases at J, leaving 10 bases unmatched. Germline CDR1 SGHAT, CDR2 FQNNGV. The chain's CDR3 is CASSLDQVGGPADTQYF. CDR3 DNA sequence: TGTGCCAGCAGCTTAGATCAGGTGGGAGGGCCGGCAGATACGCAGTATTTT.

The rearrangement links TRBV20-1 to TRBJ2-7; 9 nucleotides agree with TRBD1. Germline V gives CDR1 DFQATT, CDR2 SNEGSKA (reference sequence). V shed 6 bases and J 6 bases; nucleotides not matched to a gene: 12. This CDR3 is 14 amino acids long. In DNA form, the CDR3 reads TGCAGTGCCCTGAGGGACAGGGCTCGTCGCGAGCAGTACTTC. This encodes CSALRDRARREQYF.

With respect to this clonotype: The junction does not match germline at one end; this may be a read error. The V and J genes are TRBV24-1 and TRBJ1-5, with 7 bases lining up with TRBD1. Germline V lookup: CDR1 KGHDR, CDR2 SFDVKD. CDR3 size: 15 residues. CDR3 in DNA: TGTGCCAGCAGTCTACCGACAGGGTTGGGTCAGCCCCAGCATTTT. Its translation is CASSLPTGLGQPQHF.

The sample holds many counts of this clonotype. The chain couples TRBV5-1 to TRBJ1-6; TRBD1 aligns across 7 bases. With V trimmed by 4 bases and J by 9 bases, 7 bases remained unmatched. This CDR3 region has 14 residues. The germline gives CDR1 SGHRS, CDR2 YFSETQ. Written as DNA, the CDR3 is TGCGCCAGCAGCCCCGGGACAGCTGGTTCACCCCTCCACTTT. Translated: CASSPGTAGSPLHF.

The chain uses TRBV25-1 and TRBJ1-1; 9 bases are shared with TRBD1. The V gene end was trimmed by 7 bases and the J gene end by 0 bases; junction bases not matched to a gene: 12. This CDR3 comprises 17 residues. Germline lookup yields CDR1 MGHDK and CDR2 SYGVNS. Here the CDR3 reads CASTSGTGFTVNTEAFF. DNA for the CDR3: TGTGCCAGCACTTCAGGGACAGGGTTTACGGTGAACACTGAAGCTTTCTTT.

This chain joins TRBV15 and TRBJ1-3, with D unclear. Trimming took 0 bases from V and 0 from J, leaving 9 bases between them. The CDR3 consists of 16 residues. Germline V gives CDR1 LNHNV, CDR2 YYDKDF (reference sequence). Here the CDR3 reads CATSRDRGVSGNTIYF. As DNA, the CDR3 is TGTGCCACCAGCAGAGATCGGGGAGTCTCTGGAAACACCATATATTTT.

The rearrangement uses TRBV7-9 and TRBJ2-7, with D perhaps TRBD2 (5 bases). CDR1 is SEHNR and CDR2 is FQNEAQ in the germline V gene (reference sequence). This CDR3 has 15 residues. Trimming stripped 1 base from V and 0 bases from J, with 10 bases between. In DNA, the CDR3 is TGTGCCAGCAGCTTAGACTGGGAGAGCTCCTACGAGCAGTACTTC. The encoded protein is CASSLDWESSYEQYF.

This clonotype came up many times. The chain has TRBV29-1 and TRBJ2-2; a weak D match, TRBD1 (5 bases). Germline V gene sequence: CDR1 SQVTM, CDR2 ANQGSEA. Trimming took 2 bases from V and 7 from J, leaving 8 bases between them. This CDR3 contains 12 residues. CDR3 sequence reads: CSVETGSGELFF. CDR3 coding DNA: TGCAGCGTTGAAACAGGAAGCGGGGAGCTGTTTTTT.

This clonotype was counted a few times. Here the CDR3 DNA reads TGTGCCAGTAGTATTTCCACCCAAGAGACCCAGTACTTC. This sequence encodes CASSISTQETQYF. V is TRBV19 and J is TRBJ2-5; D not resolved. The CDR3 is 13 amino acids. V lost 3 bases and J 1 base, leaving 6 bases between the germline ends. Germline V gives CDR1 LNHDA, CDR2 SQIVND (reference sequence).

V and J are TRBV7-9 and TRBJ2-7; 9 nucleotides match TRBD1. Trimming removed 0 bases from V and 5 bases from J; junction bases left unmatched: 11. The CDR3 contains 17 residues. In germline, CDR1 is SEHNR, CDR2 FQNEAQ (reference sequence). The CDR3 coding sequence is TGTGCCAGCAGCTTAGCCAGACTCTGGGACAGGGTGAACGAGCAGTACTTC. It codes for CASSLARLWDRVNEQYF.